This T cell receptor beta chain came from a study of blood T cells in healthy people across ages. This clonotype was found a few times. Through a sample-barcoded 5' primer and a J-beta primer mix, a second PCR was run for roughly 7 to 12 cycles. TCRdb independently ran MiXCR on the 5' RACE reads; one entry per CDR3 protein. The sample carries about 1.5 million distinct CDR3 sequences, roughly 40% recorded once. Aged roughly 6 to 100, donors were systemically healthy Caucasians from Russia. V shed 5 bases and J shed 4 bases, with 18 bases lying between them. Germline assignment: CDR1 DFQATT and CDR2 SNEGSKA (reference sequence). CDR3 size: 15 residues.

The chain links TRBV20-1 to TRBJ1-5; D gene unclear. Sequencing was done on a sample of blood. The clonotype comes from a woman aged 18-35 years in good health. CDR3 sequence reads: CSAPPPGRVNQPQHF. The CDR3 coding sequence is TGCAGTGCTCCTCCCCCAGGAAGGGTTAATCAGCCCCAGCATTTT.